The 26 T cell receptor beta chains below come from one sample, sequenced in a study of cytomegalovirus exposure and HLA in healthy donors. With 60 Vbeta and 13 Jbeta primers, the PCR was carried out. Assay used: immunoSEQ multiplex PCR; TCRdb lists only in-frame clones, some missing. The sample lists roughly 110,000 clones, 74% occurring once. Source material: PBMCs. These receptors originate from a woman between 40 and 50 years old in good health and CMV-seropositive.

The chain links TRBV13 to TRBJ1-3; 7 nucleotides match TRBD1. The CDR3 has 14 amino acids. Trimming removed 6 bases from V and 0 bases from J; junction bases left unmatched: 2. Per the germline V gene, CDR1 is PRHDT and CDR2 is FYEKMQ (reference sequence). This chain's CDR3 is CASSRDSSGNTIYF. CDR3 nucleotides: TGTGCCAGCAGTAGGGACAGCTCTGGAAACACCATATATTTT.

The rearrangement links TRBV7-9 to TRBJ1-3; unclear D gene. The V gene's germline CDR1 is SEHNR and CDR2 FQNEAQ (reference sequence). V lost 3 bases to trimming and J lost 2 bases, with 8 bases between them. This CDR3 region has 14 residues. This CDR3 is CASSFSVTGNTIYF. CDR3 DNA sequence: TGTGCCAGCAGCTTTTCAGTCACTGGAAACACCATATATTTT.

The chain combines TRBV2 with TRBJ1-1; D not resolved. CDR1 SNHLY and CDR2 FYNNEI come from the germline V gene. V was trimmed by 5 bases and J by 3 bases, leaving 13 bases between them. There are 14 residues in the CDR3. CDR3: CASSREGPHTEAFF. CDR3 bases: TGTGCCAGCAGTAGAGAGGGTCCTCACACTGAAGCTTTCTTT.

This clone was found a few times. CDR3 in DNA: TGTGCCAGCAGCTTGGGTAGGGGGCCACTGGTTACGCAGTATTTT. This codes for CASSLGRGPLVTQYF. The chain couples TRBV5-4 to TRBJ2-3; 7 nucleotides line up with TRBD1. The V gene end was trimmed by 0 bases and the J gene end by 8 bases; junction bases not matched to a gene: 9. Looked up from germline, CDR1 is SGHNT and CDR2 is YYREEE (reference sequence). The CDR3 sequence is 15 residues long.

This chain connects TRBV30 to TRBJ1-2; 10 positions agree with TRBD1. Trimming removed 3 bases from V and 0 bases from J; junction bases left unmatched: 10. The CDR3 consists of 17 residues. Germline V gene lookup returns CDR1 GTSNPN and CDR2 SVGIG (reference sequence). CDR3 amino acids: CAWSAPGQGPANYGYTF. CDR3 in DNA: TGTGCCTGGAGCGCCCCGGGACAGGGGCCCGCTAACTATGGCTACACCTTC.

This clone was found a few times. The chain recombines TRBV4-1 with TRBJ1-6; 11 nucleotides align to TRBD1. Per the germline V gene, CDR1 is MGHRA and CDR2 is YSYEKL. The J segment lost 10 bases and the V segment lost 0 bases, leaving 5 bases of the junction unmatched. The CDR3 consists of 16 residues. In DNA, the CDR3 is TGCGCCAGCAGCCAAGATTGGGGACAGGGGGGCTCACCCCTCCACTTT. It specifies CASSQDWGQGGSPLHF.

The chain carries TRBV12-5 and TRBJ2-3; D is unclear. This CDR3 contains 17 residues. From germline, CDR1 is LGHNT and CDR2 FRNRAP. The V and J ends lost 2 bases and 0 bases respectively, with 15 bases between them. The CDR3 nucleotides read TGTGCTAGTGGTTTGTCTCCGATTCCCGGGAGCACAGATACGCAGTATTTT. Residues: CASGLSPIPGSTDTQYF.

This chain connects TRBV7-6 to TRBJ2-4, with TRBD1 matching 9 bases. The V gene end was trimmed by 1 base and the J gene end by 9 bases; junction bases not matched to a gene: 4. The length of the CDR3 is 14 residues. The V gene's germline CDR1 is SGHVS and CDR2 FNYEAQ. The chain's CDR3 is CASSLGGQGGIQYF. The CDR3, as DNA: TGTGCCAGCAGCTTAGGGGGACAGGGAGGCATTCAGTACTTC.

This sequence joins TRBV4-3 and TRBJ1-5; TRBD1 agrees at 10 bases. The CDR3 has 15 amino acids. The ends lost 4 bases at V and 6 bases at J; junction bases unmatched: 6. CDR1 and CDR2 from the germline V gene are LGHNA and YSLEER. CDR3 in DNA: TGCGCCAGCAGCCTAGGGACAGGGGACGGTCAGCCCCAGCATTTT. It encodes CASSLGTGDGQPQHF.

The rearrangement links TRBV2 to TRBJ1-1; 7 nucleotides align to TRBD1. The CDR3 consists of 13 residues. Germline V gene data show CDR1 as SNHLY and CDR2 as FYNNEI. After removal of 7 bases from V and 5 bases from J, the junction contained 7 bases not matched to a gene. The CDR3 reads CASISTGVTEAFF. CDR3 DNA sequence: TGTGCCAGCATATCCACAGGGGTTACTGAAGCTTTCTTT.

The CDR3 here is CASSPSVGEQFF. In nucleotides, the CDR3 is TGTGCCAGCTCACCCTCTGTCGGTGAGCAGTTCTTC. The gene calls are TRBV18 and TRBJ2-1, with no clear D. Trimming cost V 3 bases and J 9 bases, with 9 bases left between them. Germline V gene data show CDR1 as KGHSH and CDR2 as LQKENI. The CDR3 loop spans 12 amino acids. The whole variable domain, remainder taken from reference TRBV18 and TRBJ2-1, is NAGVMQNPRHLVRRRGQEARLRCSPMKGHSHVYWYRQLPEEGLKFMVYLQKENIIDESGMPKERFSAEFPKEGPSILRIQQVVRGDSAAYFCASSPSVGEQFFGPGTRLTVL.

The DNA for the CDR3 is TGTGCCAGCAGTCAAGCCGGGACACAAAATACGCAGTATTTT. Its protein is CASSQAGTQNTQYF. The rearrangement uses TRBV27 and TRBJ2-3; possible D gene TRBD1, 6 bases. The germline gives CDR1 MNHEY, CDR2 SMNVEV (reference sequence). The CDR3 runs 14 residues. The ends were cut back, 5 bases at V and 7 bases at J, with 16 bases in the middle.

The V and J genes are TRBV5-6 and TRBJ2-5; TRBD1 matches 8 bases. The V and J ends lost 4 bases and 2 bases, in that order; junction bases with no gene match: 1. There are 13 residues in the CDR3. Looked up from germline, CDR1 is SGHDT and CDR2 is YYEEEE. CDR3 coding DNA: TGTGCCAGCAGCCGGGACAGGCAAGAGACCCAGTACTTC. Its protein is CASSRDRQETQYF.

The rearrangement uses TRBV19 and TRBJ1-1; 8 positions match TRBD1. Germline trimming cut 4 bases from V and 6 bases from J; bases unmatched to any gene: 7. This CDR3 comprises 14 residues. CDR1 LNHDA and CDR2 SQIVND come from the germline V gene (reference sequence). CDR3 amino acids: CASSTGQGTSEAFF. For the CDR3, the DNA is TGTGCCAGTAGTACAGGACAGGGTACCTCTGAAGCTTTCTTT.

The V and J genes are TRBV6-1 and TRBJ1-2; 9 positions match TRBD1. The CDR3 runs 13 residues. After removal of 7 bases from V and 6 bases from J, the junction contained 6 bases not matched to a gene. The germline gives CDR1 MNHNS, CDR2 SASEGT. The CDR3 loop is CASNRGQGNGYTF. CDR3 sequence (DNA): TGTGCCAGCAATCGAGGACAGGGGAATGGCTACACCTTC.

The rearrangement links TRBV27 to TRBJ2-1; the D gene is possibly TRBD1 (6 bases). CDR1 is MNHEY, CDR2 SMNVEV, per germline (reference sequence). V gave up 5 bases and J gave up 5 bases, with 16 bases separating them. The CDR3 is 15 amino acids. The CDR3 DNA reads TGTGCCAGCAGTCCGTCGGGACAAACAAACAATGAGCAGTTCTTC. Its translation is CASSPSGQTNNEQFF.

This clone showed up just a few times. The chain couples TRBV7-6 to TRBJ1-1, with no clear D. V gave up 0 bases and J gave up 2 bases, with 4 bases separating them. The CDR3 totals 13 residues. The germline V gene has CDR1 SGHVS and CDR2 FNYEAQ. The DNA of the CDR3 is TGTGCCAGCAGCTTAGCTCTAAACACTGAAGCTTTCTTT. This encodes CASSLALNTEAFF.

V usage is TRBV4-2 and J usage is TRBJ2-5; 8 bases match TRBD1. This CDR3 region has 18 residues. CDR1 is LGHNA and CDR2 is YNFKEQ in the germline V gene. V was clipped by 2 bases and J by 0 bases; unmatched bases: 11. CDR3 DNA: TGTGCCAGCAGCCAAAGACAGGGGATGGAGGAGGACCAAGAGACCCAGTACTTC. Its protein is CASSQRQGMEEDQETQYF.

CDR3 protein: CARNRENTGELFF. CDR3 DNA sequence: TGTGCCAGAAACAGGGAGAACACCGGGGAGCTGTTTTTT. V gene TRBV2 combines with J gene TRBJ2-2; D possibly corresponds to TRBD1 (6 bases). The CDR3 has 13 residues. V gave up 9 bases and J gave up 1 base, with 9 bases separating them. Germline assignment: CDR1 SNHLY and CDR2 FYNNEI.

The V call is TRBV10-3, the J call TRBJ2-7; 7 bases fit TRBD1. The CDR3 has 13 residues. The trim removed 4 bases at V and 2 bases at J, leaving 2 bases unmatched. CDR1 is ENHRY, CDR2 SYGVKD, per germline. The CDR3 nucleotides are TGTGCCATCAGTGCGGGACAGCCCTACGAGCAGTACTTC. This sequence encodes CAISAGQPYEQYF.

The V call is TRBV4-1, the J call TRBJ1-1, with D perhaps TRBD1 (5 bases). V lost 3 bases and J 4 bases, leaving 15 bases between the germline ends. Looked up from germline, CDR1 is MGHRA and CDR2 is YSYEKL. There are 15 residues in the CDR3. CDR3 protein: CASSHPAAGVTEAFF. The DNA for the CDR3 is TGCGCCAGCAGCCACCCGGCGGCGGGGGTCACTGAAGCTTTCTTT.

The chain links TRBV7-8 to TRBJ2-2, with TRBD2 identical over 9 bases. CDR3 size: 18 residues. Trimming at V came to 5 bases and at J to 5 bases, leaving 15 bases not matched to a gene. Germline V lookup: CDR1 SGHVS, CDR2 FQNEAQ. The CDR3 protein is CASSAFSGGPKQTGELFF. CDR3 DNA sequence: TGTGCCAGCAGCGCCTTTAGCGGGGGACCAAAACAGACCGGGGAGCTGTTTTTT.

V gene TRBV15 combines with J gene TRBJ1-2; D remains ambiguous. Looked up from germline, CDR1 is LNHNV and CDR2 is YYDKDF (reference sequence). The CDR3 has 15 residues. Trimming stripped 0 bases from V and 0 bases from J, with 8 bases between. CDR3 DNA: TGTGCCACCAGCAGAGAGATGGCAGCTAACTATGGCTACACCTTC. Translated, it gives CATSREMAANYGYTF.

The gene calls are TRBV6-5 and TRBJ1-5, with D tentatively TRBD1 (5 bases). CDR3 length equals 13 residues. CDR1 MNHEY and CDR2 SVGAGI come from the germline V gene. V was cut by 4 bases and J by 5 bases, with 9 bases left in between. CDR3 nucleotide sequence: TGTGCCAGCAGTTCCCAGGGTGATCAGCCCCAGCATTTT. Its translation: CASSSQGDQPQHF.

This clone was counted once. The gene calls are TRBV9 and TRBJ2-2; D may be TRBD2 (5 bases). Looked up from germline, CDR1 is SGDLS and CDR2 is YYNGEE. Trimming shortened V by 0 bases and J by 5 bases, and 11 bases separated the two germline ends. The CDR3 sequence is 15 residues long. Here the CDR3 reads CASSVAGLGTGELFF. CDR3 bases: TGTGCCAGCAGCGTAGCGGGATTGGGAACCGGGGAGCTGTTTTTT.

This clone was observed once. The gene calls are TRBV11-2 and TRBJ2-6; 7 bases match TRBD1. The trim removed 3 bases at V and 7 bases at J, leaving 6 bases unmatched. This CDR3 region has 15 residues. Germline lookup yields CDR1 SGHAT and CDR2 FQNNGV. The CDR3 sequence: CASSFRTGRANVLTF. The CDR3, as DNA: TGTGCCAGCAGCTTCCGGACAGGCCGTGCCAACGTCCTGACTTTC.